Here is one TCR beta chain with its context. The data derive from a study of blood T cell repertoires in COVID-19. Study at large: Samples came from the United States, Italy and Spain, spanning acute and convalescent COVID-19.

The study assigned cohorts using participant-reported clinical history. Two negative PCRs, clearance, or symptom resolution had been documented for recovered Cohort 3 donors. The CDR3 runs 13 residues. The junction had 1 base not matched to a gene; V was cut back by 1 base and J by 6 bases. The germline gives CDR1 LGHNA, CDR2 YNFKEQ. Clones were read by immunoSEQ multiplex PCR, and TCRdb kept only the in-frame ones, dropping some. The sample holds hundreds of thousands of clones, around 89% seen once. Sequenced sample: PBMCs or T cells enriched from blood (not recorded which). This sequence was found in a woman aged 45-60 years who had recovered from COVID-19. The V gene is TRBV4-2, the J gene TRBJ1-2, with TRBD1 matching 8 bases. The CDR3 loop is CASSQVDRDGYTF. The CDR3 nucleotides read TGTGCCAGCAGCCAAGTGGACAGGGATGGCTACACCTTC.